Listed here are 24 T cell receptor beta chains from one sample, sequenced in a study of T cell repertoires in aging, cancer and after chemotherapy. Amplification of TCR beta used genomic DNA extracted from peripheral blood. Rearranged V-D-J TRB sequences were amplified with a mixed TRB-A/B primer pool. From the multiplex PCR reads, TCRdb called clonotypes with MiXCR, one entry per CDR3 protein. The repertoire holds some 10,000 distinct CDR3 sequences, with more than 30% as singletons. Sequencing was done on a sample of blood. Receptors originate from a human donor in good health.

The chain joins TRBV29-1 to TRBJ1-2; D gene uncertain. The V gene lost 3 bases and the J gene lost 4 bases, with 6 bases spanning the gap. This CDR3 is 11 amino acids long. The germline V gene has CDR1 SQVTM and CDR2 ANQGSEA. The DNA of the CDR3 is TGCAGCGTTGAGGGGTTCTATGGCTACACCTTC. Protein sequence: CSVEGFYGYTF. Variable domain in full (rest from reference TRBV29-1 and TRBJ1-2): SAVISQKPSRDICQRGTSLTIQCQVDSQVTMMFWYRQQPGQSLTLIATANQGSEATYESGFVIDKFPISRPNLTFSTLTVSNMSPEDSSIYLCSVEGFYGYTFGSGTRLTVV.

This clonotype came up a few times. This chain uses TRBV27 with TRBJ1-1; weak D call: TRBD1 (5 bases). The CDR3 extends over 14 amino acids. Germline V gene data show CDR1 as MNHEY and CDR2 as SMNVEV (reference sequence). Trimming shortened V by 6 bases and J by 0 bases, and 11 bases separated the two germline ends. CDR3 in DNA: TGTGCCAGCAGCATAGGGGATTTGAACACTGAAGCTTTCTTT. It codes for CASSIGDLNTEAFF.

This clonotype was seen more than once but under ten times. This sequence joins TRBV19 and TRBJ1-5, with D hard to call. V gave up 3 bases and J gave up 3 bases, with 6 bases separating them. The CDR3 loop spans 13 amino acids. CDR1 is LNHDA, CDR2 SQIVND, per germline (reference sequence). The CDR3 sequence: CASSMAYNQPQHF. CDR3 nucleotide sequence: TGTGCCAGTAGTATGGCATACAATCAGCCCCAGCATTTT.

The J gene is TRBJ1-5, the V gene TRBV29-1; no reliable D call. Trimming took 4 bases from V and 4 from J, leaving 11 bases between them. Germline V gene sequence: CDR1 SQVTM, CDR2 ANQGSEA. The CDR3 totals 13 residues. The CDR3: CSVGEGRNQPQHF. Here the CDR3 DNA reads TGCAGCGTTGGTGAAGGTCGAAATCAGCCCCAGCATTTT.

CDR3 protein: CASSVGGPLYNEQFF. Written as DNA, the CDR3 is TGTGCCAGCAGCGTGGGGGGGCCATTGTACAATGAGCAGTTCTTC. The chain links TRBV6-2 or TRBV6-3 to TRBJ2-1, with D perhaps matching TRBD2 (7 bases). The CDR3 contains 15 residues. With 6 bases removed from V and 4 bases from J, the gap between germline ends came to 16 bases. Per germline, CDR1 MNHEY and CDR2 SVGEGT.

The chain is built from TRBV27 and TRBJ1-2; D is perhaps TRBD1 (5 bases). The CDR3 contains 11 residues. Germline CDR1 reads MNHEY; CDR2 reads SMNVEV (reference sequence). V was trimmed by 6 bases and J by 6 bases, leaving 8 bases between them. As DNA, the CDR3 is TGTGCCAGCAGCGTGACAGATGGCTACACCTTC. Translation gives CASSVTDGYTF.

This sequence joins TRBV19 and TRBJ2-2, with 12 bases fitting TRBD2. There are 15 residues in the CDR3. The junction had 5 bases not matched to a gene; V was cut back by 8 bases and J by 4 bases. CDR1 LNHDA and CDR2 SQIVND come from the germline V gene (reference sequence). The CDR3 reads CASQTLAGGTGELFF. CDR3 coding DNA: TGTGCCAGTCAAACACTAGCGGGAGGCACCGGGGAGCTGTTTTTT.

In this sample, this clonotype is medium-sized. The V call is TRBV29-1, the J call TRBJ2-1; 11 nucleotides match TRBD2. Per germline, CDR1 SQVTM and CDR2 ANQGSEA. The CDR3 is 16 amino acids. J was trimmed by 2 bases and V by 3 bases; bases with no gene match: 6. The CDR3 loop is CSVDLGTSGTYNEQFF. The CDR3, as DNA: TGCAGCGTTGATCTCGGGACTAGCGGAACCTACAATGAGCAGTTCTTC.

The J gene is TRBJ2-7, the V gene TRBV5-5; D gene ambiguous. Germline loops: CDR1 SGHKS, CDR2 YYEKEE (reference sequence). The CDR3 contains 15 residues. The germline V and J ends were trimmed by 4 bases and 0 bases, with 14 bases remaining between them. CDR3 sequence: CASSLSGQFSYEQYF. CDR3 DNA sequence: TGTGCCAGCAGCCTATCCGGTCAGTTCTCCTACGAGCAGTACTTC.

The sample holds one count of this clonotype. V is TRBV30 and J is TRBJ2-7; 7 bases agree with TRBD2. V gave up 4 bases and J gave up 4 bases; unmatched junction bases: 7. CDR1 and CDR2 (germline): GTSNPN, SVGIG (reference sequence). This CDR3 is built from 13 residues. CDR3 in amino acids: CAWTVGGNYEQYF. In DNA, the CDR3 is TGTGCCTGGACCGTGGGGGGGAATTACGAGCAGTACTTC.

The CDR3 reads CASKDRIEAFF. The CDR3 DNA is TGTGCCAGCAAGGACCGAATTGAAGCTTTCTTT. The chain combines TRBV6-1 with TRBJ1-1, with D uncertain. Germline loops: CDR1 MNHNS, CDR2 SASEGT. This CDR3 contains 11 residues. V was pared by 7 bases and J by 7 bases, with 10 bases between.

The chain links TRBV19 to TRBJ1-2; 7 bases match TRBD1. The V gene end was trimmed by 9 bases and the J gene end by 8 bases; junction bases not matched to a gene: 18. This CDR3 has 15 residues. CDR1 LNHDA and CDR2 SQIVND come from the germline V gene (reference sequence). CDR3 DNA: TGTGCCAGCTCGCCTGTCCGGGACAGTTCTATCGGCTACACCTTC. It specifies CASSPVRDSSIGYTF.

By proportion, this clonotype is medium-sized. The chain combines TRBV29-1 with TRBJ2-1; TRBD1 might be the D (6 bases). The germline CDR1 and CDR2 sequences are SQVTM and ANQGSEA. V was trimmed by 7 bases and J by 5 bases, leaving 15 bases between them. CDR3 length: 13 amino acids. The CDR3 region is CSENTHRDNEQFF. CDR3 nucleotide sequence: TGCAGCGAGAACACTCACAGGGACAATGAGCAGTTCTTC.

This clonotype was picked up a small number of times. The chain has TRBV11-2 and TRBJ1-2; 7 bases align to TRBD1. Germline-derived CDR1 and CDR2 are SGHAT and FQNNGV. CDR3 length equals 15 residues. Trimming removed 5 bases from V and 3 bases from J; junction bases left unmatched: 9. The CDR3 protein is CASSLGTADYYGYTF. The CDR3, as DNA: TGTGCCAGCAGCCTCGGGACAGCCGACTACTATGGCTACACCTTC. Using reference TRBV11-2 and TRBJ1-2 for the parts outside the CDR3, the full variable domain is EAGVAQSPRYKIIEKRQSVAFWCNPISGHATLYWYQQILGQGPKLLIQFQNNGVVDDSQLPKDRFSAERLKGVDSTLKIQPAKLEDSAVYLCASSLGTADYYGYTFGSGTRLTVV.

This chain links TRBV6-5 with TRBJ2-1, with 15 bases lining up with TRBD2. The CDR3 loop spans 20 amino acids. V dropped 0 bases and J dropped 3; count of bases not matched to a gene: 9. Per germline, CDR1 MNHEY and CDR2 SVGAGI. Here the CDR3 DNA reads TGTGCCAGCAGTTACTCTGCCGGGACTAGCGGGAGGACCTTCTACAATGAGCAGTTCTTC. Translating it yields CASSYSAGTSGRTFYNEQFF.

This chain links TRBV19 with TRBJ1-2; 11 bases fit TRBD1. The CDR3 extends over 16 amino acids. Germline V gives CDR1 LNHDA, CDR2 SQIVND (reference sequence). Losses at the gene ends were 9 bases for V and 2 bases for J; bases not matched to a gene: 11. The CDR3, as DNA: TGTGCCAGCAGCTCCGGGACAGGGGGTCCCAACTATGGCTACACCTTC. Amino acid sequence: CASSSGTGGPNYGYTF.

V and J are TRBV6-5 and TRBJ2-2; D is possibly TRBD1 or TRBD2 (5 bases each). In germline, CDR1 is MNHEY, CDR2 SVGAGI. The CDR3 runs 13 residues. Trimming cost V 7 bases and J 8 bases, with 14 bases left between them. The CDR3 DNA sequence: TGTGCCAGCACCCCAACGGGGACGGGGGAGCTGTTTTTT. Encoded protein: CASTPTGTGELFF.

In this sample, this clonotype is medium-sized. The V call is TRBV29-1, the J call TRBJ1-6; tentatively, D is TRBD1 (5 bases). Trimming took off 7 bases at V and 9 bases at J, with 19 bases between the two ends. The CDR3 is 14 residues long. Per germline, CDR1 SQVTM and CDR2 ANQGSEA. For the CDR3, the DNA is TGCAGCGCCGGAGAGGGGACTAAGGGTTCACCCCTCCACTTT. Its translation: CSAGEGTKGSPLHF.

This clonotype is labeled as medium-sized. The rearrangement uses TRBV29-1 and TRBJ2-3, with 11 bases that match TRBD2. Germline-derived CDR1 and CDR2 are SQVTM and ANQGSEA. The V segment lost 7 bases and the J segment 9 bases; nucleotides outside the gene matches: 15. The CDR3 totals 15 residues. The CDR3 spells CSASPPLAGAKTQYF. Written as DNA, the CDR3 is TGCAGCGCCTCTCCCCCACTAGCGGGAGCAAAAACGCAGTATTTT.

The chain combines TRBV19 with TRBJ2-7, with 10 bases lining up with TRBD2. Per germline, CDR1 LNHDA and CDR2 SQIVND (reference sequence). After removal of 4 bases from V and 7 bases from J, the junction contained 7 bases not matched to a gene. CDR3 length: 14 residues. The CDR3 region has the DNA TGTGCCAGTAGTACTAGCGGGAGACTGCAGGAGCAGTACTTC. Translation gives CASSTSGRLQEQYF. The variable domain in full, completed from reference TRBV19 and TRBJ2-7, reads DGGITQSPKYLFRKEGQNVTLSCEQNLNHDAMYWYRQDPGQGLRLIYYSQIVNDFQKGDIAEGYSVSREKKESFPLTVTSAQKNPTAFYLCASSTSGRLQEQYFGPGTRLTVT.

This clonotype has a handful of counts. The CDR3 nucleotides read TGCAGCGTTGAGTATTCCCCCTACGAGCAGTACTTC. It is translated as CSVEYSPYEQYF. The chain carries TRBV29-1 and TRBJ2-7; D gene unclear. The CDR3 loop spans 12 amino acids. The V end was cut by 3 bases, the J end by 2 bases, with 8 bases between. The germline V gene encodes CDR1 SQVTM and CDR2 ANQGSEA.

This clonotype has more than one count but fewer than ten. The rearrangement joins TRBV20-1 to TRBJ2-1; 8 bases map to TRBD1. Germline trimming cut 3 bases from V and 4 bases from J; bases unmatched to any gene: 8. The CDR3 totals 15 residues. CDR1 DFQATT and CDR2 SNEGSKA come from the germline V gene (reference sequence). Here the CDR3 DNA reads TGCAGTGCTAGCCAACGGGACAGGCTGTACAATGAGCAGTTCTTC. The encoded protein is CSASQRDRLYNEQFF.

The rearrangement joins TRBV12-3 or TRBV12-4 to TRBJ2-2; 8 positions agree with TRBD2. CDR3 length: 14 residues. V shed 5 bases and J 8 bases; nucleotides not matched to a gene: 7. CDR3 DNA: TGTGCCAGCAGTCGAACGGGGGGGCCAGGGGAGCTGTTTTTT. The encoded protein is CASSRTGGPGELFF.

The V and J genes are TRBV19 and TRBJ2-3; D unresolved. This CDR3 spans 17 amino acids. V lost 3 bases and J lost 2, with 18 bases in between. Per germline, CDR1 LNHDA and CDR2 SQIVND (reference sequence). The CDR3 DNA is TGTGCCAGTAGTATTTCTTTTTCGTCGCCGTCCACAGATACGCAGTATTTT. As protein: CASSISFSSPSTDTQYF.